One sample yielded the 29 T cell receptor beta chains listed below, sequenced in a study of spatial heterogeneity in lung cancer. TCRdb analysed the 5' RACE reads with MiXCR anew, one entry per CDR3 protein. The table records some 39,000 distinct CDR3 sequences, approximately 6.9% of them present only once. Stated time point: sample taken at primary tumor resection. Unsorted tumor, nontumor lung tissue or cryopreserved PBMC supplied the whole RNA. Sample: PBMCs, taken at surgery. All receptors come from a female donor with early-stage non-small cell lung cancer.

This clonotype was detected ten times or more. J is TRBJ2-3 and V is TRBV4-3, with 7 bases matching TRBD2. The germline V gene encodes CDR1 LGHNA and CDR2 YSLEER. The junction had 4 bases not matched to a gene; V was cut back by 3 bases and J by 1 base. The CDR3 extends over 15 amino acids. This CDR3 is CASSQSGVRTDTQYF. In nucleotides, the CDR3 is TGCGCCAGCAGCCAGAGCGGGGTCCGCACAGATACGCAGTATTTT.

This clonotype was found many times. The chain joins TRBV4-1 to TRBJ2-7, with D tentatively TRBD2 (6 bases). V dropped 0 bases and J dropped 4 bases, with 13 bases sitting between them. This CDR3 has 15 residues. Germline V gene sequence: CDR1 MGHRA, CDR2 YSYEKL. The CDR3 DNA reads as TGCGCCAGCAGCCAAGATACGGGAAGCGGGTACGAGCAGTACTTC. The encoded protein is CASSQDTGSGYEQYF.

This clonotype was seen repeatedly, ten times or more. The chain uses TRBV29-1 and TRBJ1-2; the match to TRBD1 covers 7 bases. The germline V gene encodes CDR1 SQVTM and CDR2 ANQGSEA. The length of the CDR3 is 12 residues. The J segment lost 4 bases and the V segment lost 2 bases, leaving 1 base of the junction unmatched. The CDR3 nucleotides read TGCAGCGTTGAACAGGGGGGCTATGGCTACACCTTC. This gives the protein CSVEQGGYGYTF.

The rearrangement uses TRBV28 and TRBJ2-7; the match to TRBD1 covers 8 bases. Germline V gene lookup returns CDR1 MDHEN and CDR2 SYDVKM. V lost 5 bases to trimming and J lost 6 bases; unmatched junction nucleotides: 9. This CDR3 comprises 14 residues. The CDR3 DNA follows: TGTGCCAGCAGTGGTGGACAGGGTTTAGCCGAGCAGTACTTC. Its translation: CASSGGQGLAEQYF. The full variable domain, in which reference TRBV28 and TRBJ2-7 provide the parts outside the CDR3, is DVKVTQSSRYLVKRTGEKVFLECVQDMDHENMFWYRQDPGLGLRLIYFSYDVKMKEKGDIPEGYSVSREKKERFSLILESASTNQTSMYLCASSGGQGLAEQYFGPGTRLTVT.

This clonotype was detected many times. The rearrangement links TRBV3-1 to TRBJ2-1; 9 bases are shared with TRBD1. J was trimmed by 8 bases and V by 3 bases; bases with no gene match: 5. Germline V CDR1 and CDR2: LGHDT, YNNKEL (reference sequence). The CDR3 spans 14 residues. The CDR3 sequence: CASSQPGQGYEQFF. The CDR3 nucleotides read TGTGCCAGCAGCCAGCCGGGACAGGGCTATGAGCAGTTCTTC.

The sample holds many counts of this clonotype. The chain has TRBV5-1 and TRBJ1-1, with 7 bases aligning to TRBD1. Germline V gene data show CDR1 as SGHRS and CDR2 as YFSETQ. Losses at the gene ends were 0 bases for V and 0 bases for J; bases not matched to a gene: 2. The CDR3 has 15 residues. The chain's CDR3 is CASSLVTGVNTEAFF. In DNA, the CDR3 is TGCGCCAGCAGCTTGGTTACAGGGGTGAACACTGAAGCTTTCTTT.

The V gene is TRBV5-1, the J gene TRBJ2-7, with D unclear. The germline gives CDR1 SGHRS, CDR2 YFSETQ. There are 15 residues in the CDR3. V was pared by 3 bases and J by 0 bases, with 13 bases between. Here the CDR3 reads CASSSWTDSSYEQYF. The CDR3 DNA sequence: TGCGCCAGCAGCTCATGGACGGATTCCTCCTACGAGCAGTACTTC.

This clonotype appeared many times. The genes are TRBV7-9 and TRBJ1-1, with 8 bases matching TRBD1. Germline CDR1 SEHNR, CDR2 FQNEAQ (reference sequence). With 6 bases clipped from V and 5 bases from J, the junction kept 8 bases outside the gene matches. This CDR3 spans 14 amino acids. Here the CDR3 reads CASRSQGAQTEAFF. The CDR3 bases are TGTGCCAGCAGATCCCAGGGGGCGCAGACTGAAGCTTTCTTT.

This clonotype was recorded many times. This rearrangement joins TRBV7-3 to TRBJ1-6, with 10 bases that match TRBD1. V lost 3 bases to trimming and J lost 7 bases; unmatched junction nucleotides: 0. The CDR3 totals 14 residues. The V gene's germline CDR1 is SGHTA and CDR2 FQGTGA. The CDR3 nucleotides are TGTGCCAGCAGCTTGGACAGGGGGAATTCACCCCTCCACTTT. Protein product: CASSLDRGNSPLHF.

This clonotype has a handful of counts. CDR3 sequence (DNA): TGTGCCAGCAGCTTGAGAGGCCCGGGCCTAAGACCCTACGAGCAGTACTTC. This encodes CASSLRGPGLRPYEQYF. The chain carries TRBV5-4 and TRBJ2-7; D unresolved. V was clipped by 1 base and J by 2 bases, with 19 bases between them. CDR1 is SGHNT, CDR2 YYREEE, per germline (reference sequence). The CDR3 runs to 17 residues.

This clonotype was recorded many times. The J gene is TRBJ2-3, the V gene TRBV28, with D possibly being TRBD2 (6 bases). With 6 bases removed from V and 2 bases from J, the gap between germline ends came to 18 bases. CDR3 length equals 16 residues. CDR1 and CDR2 (germline): MDHEN, SYDVKM. CDR3 nucleotide sequence: TGTGCCAGCAGCTTCACGGGCGGGGCGGCCACAGATACGCAGTATTTT. It encodes CASSFTGGAATDTQYF.

This chain uses TRBV4-2 with TRBJ2-7; D could derive from TRBD1 or TRBD2 (5 bases each). V dropped 3 bases and J dropped 0 bases, with 9 bases sitting between them. Germline lookup yields CDR1 LGHNA and CDR2 YNFKEQ. The CDR3 spans 14 residues. The CDR3: CASSQGRTSYEQYF. In DNA form, the CDR3 reads TGTGCCAGCAGCCAGGGACGGACCTCCTACGAGCAGTACTTC.

This clonotype was observed a few times. This sequence joins TRBV5-1 and TRBJ2-1, with 10 bases fitting TRBD1. V gave up 2 bases and J gave up 7 bases; unmatched junction bases: 6. This CDR3 has 15 residues. CDR1 and CDR2 from the germline V gene are SGHRS and YFSETQ. This CDR3 reads CASSFGQGVGNEQFF. CDR3 nucleotides: TGCGCCAGCAGCTTCGGACAGGGGGTAGGAAATGAGCAGTTCTTC.

This chain uses TRBV18 with TRBJ1-1, with D uncertain. Germline loops: CDR1 KGHSH, CDR2 LQKENI. This CDR3 has 13 amino acids. The ends were cut back, 3 bases at V and 3 bases at J, with 8 bases in the middle. In DNA form, the CDR3 reads TGTGCCAGCTCACCCGGCGGGGACACTGAAGCTTTCTTT. Its protein is CASSPGGDTEAFF.

In its sample, this clonotype was seen many times. This sequence joins TRBV19 and TRBJ2-1; the D gene is possibly TRBD2 (5 bases). V was trimmed by 10 bases and J by 4 bases, leaving 20 bases between them. CDR3 length equals 15 residues. Germline values: CDR1 LNHDA, CDR2 SQIVND (reference sequence). The CDR3 nucleotides are TGTGCCACTAGCATTGGACGGGGATCTTACAATGAGCAGTTCTTC. The encoded protein is CATSIGRGSYNEQFF. Full variable domain (remainder filled in from reference TRBV19 and TRBJ2-1): DGGITQSPKYLFRKEGQNVTLSCEQNLNHDAMYWYRQDPGQGLRLIYYSQIVNDFQKGDIAEGYSVSREKKESFPLTVTSAQKNPTAFYLCATSIGRGSYNEQFFGPGTRLTVL.

This clonotype turned up a few times. This chain uses TRBV6-5 with TRBJ1-5; unclear D gene. This CDR3 has 15 residues. CDR1 is MNHEY, CDR2 SVGAGI, per germline. The V end was cut by 2 bases, the J end by 0 bases, with 8 bases between. The CDR3 loop is CASSYGRNSNQPQHF. CDR3 in DNA: TGTGCCAGCAGTTACGGCAGGAATAGCAATCAGCCCCAGCATTTT.

This clonotype was counted between two and nine times. CDR3 bases: TGTGCCAGCAAAAGGGGGGCTAGCACAGATACGCAGTATTTT. It yields the protein CASKRGASTDTQYF. The rearrangement uses TRBV7-8 and TRBJ2-3; D may match TRBD1 or TRBD2 (6 bases each). The CDR3 contains 14 residues. V lost 7 bases, J lost 0 bases, and 11 bases lay in between. CDR1 is SGHVS and CDR2 is FQNEAQ in the germline V gene. Drawing the rest from reference TRBV7-8 and TRBJ2-3, the complete variable domain is GAGVSQSPRYKVAKRGQDVALRCDPISGHVSLFWYQQALGQGPEFLTYFQNEAQLDKSGLPSDRFFAERPEGSVSTLKIQRTQQEDSAVYLCASKRGASTDTQYFGPGTRLTVL.

This clonotype was observed a few times. The chain is built from TRBV7-9 and TRBJ1-6; D remains ambiguous. This CDR3 is built from 14 residues. Germline loops: CDR1 SEHNR, CDR2 FQNEAQ (reference sequence). Between the trimmed V and J ends, which lost 7 bases and 5 bases, there was a span of 12 bases. For the CDR3, the DNA is TGTGCCAGCACCCCCGGGTTCGATAATTCACCCCTCCACTTT. Translating gives CASTPGFDNSPLHF.

A few counts support this clonotype. The chain recombines TRBV10-2 with TRBJ2-5, with 7 bases lining up with TRBD2. Germline lookup yields CDR1 WSHSY and CDR2 SAAADI. The CDR3 contains 14 residues. Trimming at V came to 4 bases and at J to 3 bases, leaving 5 bases not matched to a gene. This chain's CDR3 is CASSVPGTKETQYF. CDR3 DNA: TGCGCCAGCAGTGTACCGGGGACTAAAGAGACCCAGTACTTC.

This clonotype was counted at least ten times. The chain is built from TRBV7-9 and TRBJ1-4; D gene ambiguous. Per germline, CDR1 SEHNR and CDR2 FQNEAQ (reference sequence). CDR3 length: 14 amino acids. Between the trimmed V and J ends, which lost 2 bases and 8 bases, there was a span of 12 bases. The CDR3 DNA sequence: TGTGCCAGCAGCTTATCACCAGGCTGGGAAAAACTGTTTTTT. Its protein is CASSLSPGWEKLFF.

This clonotype has more than one count but fewer than ten. J is TRBJ1-1 and V is TRBV7-9; D possibly corresponds to TRBD1 (5 bases). CDR1 is SEHNR and CDR2 is FQNEAQ in the germline V gene (reference sequence). CDR3 size: 11 residues. Trimming took off 10 bases at V and 4 bases at J, with 10 bases between the two ends. The CDR3 DNA reads TGTGCCACCGACAGAACCACTGAAGCTTTCTTT. This codes for CATDRTTEAFF.

In DNA form, the CDR3 reads TGTGCCAGCAGTTACTCGAGTCCTCACACAGATACGCAGTATTTT. This codes for CASSYSSPHTDTQYF. The chain has TRBV6-6 and TRBJ2-3; D ambiguous. The germline V and J ends were trimmed by 0 bases and 2 bases, with 9 bases remaining between them. The CDR3 has 15 residues. Germline CDR1 reads MNHNY; CDR2 reads SVGAGI (reference sequence).

This clonotype was observed a handful of times. The chain employs TRBV7-9 and TRBJ2-5; D call uncertain. The V end was cut by 4 bases, the J end by 1 base, with 16 bases between. The germline gives CDR1 SEHNR, CDR2 FQNEAQ (reference sequence). This CDR3 contains 16 residues. The DNA of the CDR3 is TGTGCCAGCAGCTCGTCGGGCGTACGATCCCAAGAGACCCAGTACTTC. Translation: CASSSSGVRSQETQYF.

At least ten counts were recorded for this clonotype. The V call is TRBV7-8, the J call TRBJ2-4; weak D call: TRBD1 (5 bases). Germline V gene sequence: CDR1 SGHVS, CDR2 FQNEAQ. CDR3 size: 16 residues. V was cut by 5 bases and J by 0 bases, with 14 bases left in between. CDR3 sequence reads: CASSPGQPGAKNIQYF. CDR3 coding DNA: TGTGCCAGCAGCCCAGGGCAGCCGGGAGCCAAAAACATTCAGTACTTC.

This chain joins TRBV7-2 and TRBJ2-1; 8 bases are shared with TRBD2. Germline CDR1 is SGHTA and CDR2 is FQGNSA. After removal of 1 base from V and 9 bases from J, the junction contained 8 bases not matched to a gene. This CDR3 spans 15 amino acids. The CDR3 DNA reads as TGTGCCAGCAGCTTAGTAACAGGACTAGCAGGTGAGCAGTTCTTC. Residues: CASSLVTGLAGEQFF.

This clonotype occurred many times. The chain has TRBV9 and TRBJ2-1, with TRBD2 matching 10 bases. Germline CDR1 and CDR2: SGDLS and YYNGEE. This CDR3 contains 22 residues. With 0 bases clipped from V and 0 bases from J, the junction kept 18 bases outside the gene matches. The CDR3 is CASSVEPLTSGYLSSSYNEQFF. In nucleotides, the CDR3 is TGTGCCAGCAGCGTAGAACCATTGACTAGCGGGTACTTAAGTAGCTCCTACAATGAGCAGTTCTTC.

At least ten counts were recorded for this clonotype. The CDR3 loop is CASSLRNEQFF. CDR3 DNA: TGTGCCAGCAGTTTGAGGAATGAGCAGTTCTTC. The genes are TRBV28 and TRBJ2-1; no reliable D call. The CDR3 loop spans 11 amino acids. The V end lost 3 bases, the J end lost 7 bases, and 4 bases lay between the germline ends. Germline V gives CDR1 MDHEN, CDR2 SYDVKM.

The chain employs TRBV6-1 and TRBJ2-5; D is ambiguous. Per germline, CDR1 MNHNS and CDR2 SASEGT. The germline V and J ends were trimmed by 1 base and 5 bases, with 14 bases remaining between them. This CDR3 region has 15 residues. The CDR3 DNA is TGTGCCAGCAGTGAAGAGCGCTTTAGAGCCGAGACCCAGTACTTC. As protein: CASSEERFRAETQYF.

V is TRBV20-1 and J is TRBJ2-2, with D unresolved. The germline CDR1 and CDR2 sequences are DFQATT and SNEGSKA (reference sequence). V was cut by 2 bases and J by 4 bases, with 8 bases left in between. The CDR3 extends over 13 amino acids. The CDR3 sequence: CSARLEPTGELFF. The CDR3 bases are TGCAGTGCTAGACTAGAGCCCACCGGGGAGCTGTTTTTT.